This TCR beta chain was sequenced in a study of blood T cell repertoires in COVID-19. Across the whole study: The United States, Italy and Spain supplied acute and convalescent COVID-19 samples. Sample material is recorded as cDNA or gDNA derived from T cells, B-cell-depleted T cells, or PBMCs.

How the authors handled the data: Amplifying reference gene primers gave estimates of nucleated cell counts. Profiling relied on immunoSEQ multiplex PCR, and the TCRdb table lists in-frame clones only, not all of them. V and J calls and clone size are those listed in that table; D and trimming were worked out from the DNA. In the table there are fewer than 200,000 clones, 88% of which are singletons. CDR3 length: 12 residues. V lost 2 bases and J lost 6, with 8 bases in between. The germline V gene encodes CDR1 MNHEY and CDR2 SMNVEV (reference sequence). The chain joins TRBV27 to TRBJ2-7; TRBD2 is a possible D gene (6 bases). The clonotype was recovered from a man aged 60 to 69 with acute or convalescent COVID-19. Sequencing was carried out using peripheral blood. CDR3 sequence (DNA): TGTGCCAGCAGTTTACGGGGAGGCGAGCAGTACTTC. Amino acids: CASSLRGGEQYF.